In its sample, the clone carrying this T cell receptor (beta chain) was seen a few times. This CDR3 is 16 amino acids long. With 3 bases clipped from V and 4 bases from J, the junction kept 8 bases outside the gene matches. CDR1 is MGHRA, CDR2 YSYEKL, per germline. A second PCR, run for about 7 to 12 cycles, used a sample-barcoded 5' primer plus a J-beta primer mix. TCRdb re-called the 5' RACE reads through MiXCR, storing one row per CDR3 protein. The data contain 1,800,000 or so distinct CDR3 sequences, approximately 39% of them seen just once; the ten biggest clones take up 20% to 25%. These data are taken from a study of blood T cells in healthy people across ages. Overall study: Using template switching, researchers captured about one barcoded beta molecule for each two T cells.

Each sample used at least 6 million PBMCs. The sample taken for sequencing was blood. The chain links TRBV4-1 to TRBJ2-5; 10 bases agree with TRBD1. This sequence originates from a human donor in good health. CDR3 loop: CASSHSLRTGGETQYF. In DNA form, the CDR3 reads TGCGCCAGCAGCCATTCCCTTCGGACAGGGGGAGAGACCCAGTACTTC.